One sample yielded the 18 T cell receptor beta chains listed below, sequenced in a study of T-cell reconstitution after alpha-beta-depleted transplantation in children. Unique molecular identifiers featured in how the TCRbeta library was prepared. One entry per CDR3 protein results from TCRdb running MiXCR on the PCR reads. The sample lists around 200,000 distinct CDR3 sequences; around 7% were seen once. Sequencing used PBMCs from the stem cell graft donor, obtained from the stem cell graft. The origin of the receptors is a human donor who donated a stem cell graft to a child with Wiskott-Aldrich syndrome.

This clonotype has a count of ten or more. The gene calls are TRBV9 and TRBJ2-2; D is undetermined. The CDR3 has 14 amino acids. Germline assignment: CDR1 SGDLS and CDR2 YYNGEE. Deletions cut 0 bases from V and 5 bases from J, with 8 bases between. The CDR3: CASSVVGLTGELFF. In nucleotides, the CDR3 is TGTGCCAGCAGCGTAGTCGGCTTAACCGGGGAGCTGTTTTTT. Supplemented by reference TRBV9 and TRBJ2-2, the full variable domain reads DSGVTQTPKHLITATGQRVTLRCSPRSGDLSVYWYQQSLDQGLQFLIQYYNGEERAKGNILERFSAQQFPDLHSELNLSSLELGDSALYFCASSVVGLTGELFFGEGSRLTVL.

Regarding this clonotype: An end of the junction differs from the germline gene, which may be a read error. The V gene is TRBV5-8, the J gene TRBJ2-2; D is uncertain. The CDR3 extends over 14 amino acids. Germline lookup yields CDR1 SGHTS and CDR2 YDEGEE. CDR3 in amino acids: CASSLGLLCWELLF. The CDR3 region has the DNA TGTGCCAGCAGCTTGGGGCTCCTCTGCTGGGAACTGCTTTTT.

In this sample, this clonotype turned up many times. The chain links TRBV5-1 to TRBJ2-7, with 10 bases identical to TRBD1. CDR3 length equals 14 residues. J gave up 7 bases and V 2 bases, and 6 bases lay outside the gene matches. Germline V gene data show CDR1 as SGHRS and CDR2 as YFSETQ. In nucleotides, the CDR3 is TGCGCCAGCAGCTTCCGGGACAGGGGTCATGAGCAGTACTTC. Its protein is CASSFRDRGHEQYF.

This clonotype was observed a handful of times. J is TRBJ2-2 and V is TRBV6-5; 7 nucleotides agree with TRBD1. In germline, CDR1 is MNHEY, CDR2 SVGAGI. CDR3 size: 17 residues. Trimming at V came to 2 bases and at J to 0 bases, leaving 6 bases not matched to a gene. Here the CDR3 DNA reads TGTGCCAGCAGTTACCGGATCGGGACAGCGAACACCGGGGAGCTGTTTTTT. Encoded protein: CASSYRIGTANTGELFF.

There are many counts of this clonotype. The CDR3 DNA reads TGTGCCAGCGGGTTGTACACTGAAGCTTTCTTT. The encoded protein is CASGLYTEAFF. The chain uses TRBV2 and TRBJ1-1; D is unresolved. CDR1 and CDR2 from the germline V gene are SNHLY and FYNNEI. Trimming took 8 bases from V and 3 from J, leaving 7 bases between them. CDR3 length equals 11 residues.

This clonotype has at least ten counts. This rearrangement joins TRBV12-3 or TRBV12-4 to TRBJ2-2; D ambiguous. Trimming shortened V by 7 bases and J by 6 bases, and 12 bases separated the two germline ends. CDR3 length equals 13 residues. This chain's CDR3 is CASTRFGSGELFF. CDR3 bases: TGTGCCAGCACCCGGTTTGGGTCCGGGGAGCTGTTTTTT.

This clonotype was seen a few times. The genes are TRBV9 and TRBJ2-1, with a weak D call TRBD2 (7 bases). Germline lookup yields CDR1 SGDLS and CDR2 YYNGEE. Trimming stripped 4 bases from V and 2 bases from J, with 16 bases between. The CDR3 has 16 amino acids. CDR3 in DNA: TGTGCCAGCAGCCACCCGGGGGGCAGGGCCTACAATGAGCAGTTCTTC. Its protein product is CASSHPGGRAYNEQFF.

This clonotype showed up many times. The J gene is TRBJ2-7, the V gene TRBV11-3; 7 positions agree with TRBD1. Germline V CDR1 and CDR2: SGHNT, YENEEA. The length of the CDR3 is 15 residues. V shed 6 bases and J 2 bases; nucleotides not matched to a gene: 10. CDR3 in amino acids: CASRHGTEKPYEQYF. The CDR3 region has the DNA TGTGCCAGCAGACACGGGACAGAAAAGCCCTACGAGCAGTACTTC.

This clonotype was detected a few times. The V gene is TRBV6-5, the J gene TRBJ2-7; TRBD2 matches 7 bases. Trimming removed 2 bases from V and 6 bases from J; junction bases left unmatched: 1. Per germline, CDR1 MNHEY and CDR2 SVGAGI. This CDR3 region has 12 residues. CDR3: CASSYGGGEQYF. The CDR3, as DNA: TGTGCCAGCAGTTACGGCGGGGGCGAGCAGTACTTC.

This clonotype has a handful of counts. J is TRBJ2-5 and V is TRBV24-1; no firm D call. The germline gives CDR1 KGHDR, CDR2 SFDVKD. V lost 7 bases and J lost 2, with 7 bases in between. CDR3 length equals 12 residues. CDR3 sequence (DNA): TGTGCCACCAGCCCTCATCAAGAGACCCAGTACTTC. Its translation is CATSPHQETQYF.

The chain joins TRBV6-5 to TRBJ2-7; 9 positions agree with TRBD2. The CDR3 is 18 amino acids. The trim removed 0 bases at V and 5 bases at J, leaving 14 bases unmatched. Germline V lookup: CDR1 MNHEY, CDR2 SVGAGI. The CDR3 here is CASSYSGARGGAGDEQYF. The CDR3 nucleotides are TGTGCCAGCAGTTACTCGGGGGCCCGCGGGGGGGCCGGTGACGAGCAGTACTTC.

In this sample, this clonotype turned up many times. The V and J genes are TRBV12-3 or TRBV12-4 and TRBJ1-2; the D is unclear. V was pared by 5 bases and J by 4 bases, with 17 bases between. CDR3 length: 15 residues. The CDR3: CASSASRGEGYGYTF. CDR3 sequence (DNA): TGTGCCAGCAGTGCTAGCAGAGGAGAAGGCTATGGCTACACCTTC.

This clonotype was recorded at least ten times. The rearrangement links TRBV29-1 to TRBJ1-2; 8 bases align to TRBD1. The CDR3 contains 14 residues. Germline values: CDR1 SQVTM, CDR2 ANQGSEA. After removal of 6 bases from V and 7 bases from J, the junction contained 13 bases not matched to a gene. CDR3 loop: CSVANVGQGSGYTF. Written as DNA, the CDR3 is TGCAGCGTCGCCAACGTCGGACAGGGCTCTGGCTACACCTTC.

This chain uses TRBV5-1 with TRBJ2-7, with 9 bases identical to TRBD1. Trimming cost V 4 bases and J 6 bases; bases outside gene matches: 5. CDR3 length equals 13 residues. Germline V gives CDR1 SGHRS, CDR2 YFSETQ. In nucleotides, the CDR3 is TGCGCCAGCAGCGGGACAGGGAGCCGCGAGCAGTACTTC. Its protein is CASSGTGSREQYF. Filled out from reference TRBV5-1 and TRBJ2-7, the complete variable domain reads KAGVTQTPRYLIKTRGQQVTLSCSPISGHRSVSWYQQTPGQGLQFLFEYFSETQRNKGNFPGRFSGRQFSNSRSEMNVSTLELGDSALYLCASSGTGSREQYFGPGTRLTVT.

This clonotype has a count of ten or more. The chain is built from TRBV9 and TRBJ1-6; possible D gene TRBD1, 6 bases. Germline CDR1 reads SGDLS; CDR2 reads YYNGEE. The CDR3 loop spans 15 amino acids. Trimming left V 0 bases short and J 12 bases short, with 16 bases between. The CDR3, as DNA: TGTGCCAGCAGCGTAGTTCCAGGGGAAAAGAAACCCCTCCACTTT. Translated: CASSVVPGEKKPLHF. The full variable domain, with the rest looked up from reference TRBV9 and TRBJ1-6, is DSGVTQTPKHLITATGQRVTLRCSPRSGDLSVYWYQQSLDQGLQFLIQYYNGEERAKGNILERFSAQQFPDLHSELNLSSLELGDSALYFCASSVVPGEKKPLHFGNGTRLTVT.

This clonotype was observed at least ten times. The CDR3 protein is CASSLVPGQGVLGYTF. In DNA, the CDR3 is TGTGCCAGCAGTTTGGTTCCGGGACAGGGTGTCTTGGGCTACACCTTC. The genes are TRBV12-3 or TRBV12-4 and TRBJ1-2, with TRBD1 matching 9 bases. The V segment lost 3 bases and the J segment 8 bases; nucleotides outside the gene matches: 13. The CDR3 has 16 amino acids.

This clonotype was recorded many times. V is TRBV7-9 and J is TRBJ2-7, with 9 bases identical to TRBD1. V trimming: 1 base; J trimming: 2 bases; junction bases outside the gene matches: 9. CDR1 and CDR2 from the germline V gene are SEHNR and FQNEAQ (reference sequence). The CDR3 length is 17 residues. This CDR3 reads CASSLEGTGQGAYEQYF. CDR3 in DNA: TGTGCCAGCAGCTTAGAGGGGACGGGACAGGGAGCCTACGAGCAGTACTTC.

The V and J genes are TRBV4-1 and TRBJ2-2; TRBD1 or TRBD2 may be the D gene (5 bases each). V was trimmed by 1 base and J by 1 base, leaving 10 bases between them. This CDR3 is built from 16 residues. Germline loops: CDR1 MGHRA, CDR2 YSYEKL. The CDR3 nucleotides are TGCGCCAGCAGCCAAGGTTGGGGGTGGAACACCGGGGAGCTGTTTTTT. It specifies CASSQGWGWNTGELFF.